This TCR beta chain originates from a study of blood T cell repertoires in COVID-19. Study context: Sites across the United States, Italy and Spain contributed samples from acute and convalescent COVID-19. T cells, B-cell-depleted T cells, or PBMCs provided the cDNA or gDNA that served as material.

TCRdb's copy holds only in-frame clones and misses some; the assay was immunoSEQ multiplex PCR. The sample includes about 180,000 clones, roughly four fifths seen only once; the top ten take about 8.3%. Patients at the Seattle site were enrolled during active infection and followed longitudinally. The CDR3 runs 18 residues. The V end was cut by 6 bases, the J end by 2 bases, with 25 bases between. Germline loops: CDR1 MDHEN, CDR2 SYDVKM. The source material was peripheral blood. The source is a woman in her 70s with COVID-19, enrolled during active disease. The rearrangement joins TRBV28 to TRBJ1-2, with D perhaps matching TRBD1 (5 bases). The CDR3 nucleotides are TGTGCCAGCAGCCCCGGGGGGGGGAGCCGAGCACGGAACTATGGCTACACCTTC. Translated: CASSPGGGSRARNYGYTF.